This T cell receptor beta chain was profiled in a study of T cell repertoires in cytomegalovirus infection (dated by TCRdb to about 2019). About the study as a whole: The HLA type of each donor mattered for the analysis, because public TCR beta signatures pointed to carriage of CMV infection along with the matching HLA type. Here is what the overall study found, with its caveats: In both this cohort and an independent cohort of 352 donors, the cumulative frequency of public TCR beta family members distinguished carriers of CMV infection plus the relevant HLA type. The ex vivo response was dominated by HLA-C-restricted CMV-specific TCR beta clonotypes, which also provided the single most frequent clonotype in two of eight donors.

Points on this clonotype: Its antigen target is currently unknown. No per-base quality is available; no much larger clone lies one base away.

The instrument was an Illumina HiSeq 1500. TCRdb trimmed public reads at Q25 via fastp, called clones via MiXCR and kept in-frame beta chains. Rows are combined by CDR3 protein, so each entry shows the most common genes and DNA. For this sample the table gives about 530,000 distinct CDR3 sequences, of which approximately 26% were detected only once. The leading ten clones occupy around 13% of the sample. The germline V gene provides CDR1 SGHVS and CDR2 FNYEAQ. V and J lose 6 bases and 5 bases, and a span of 5 bases separates them. Spanning cysteine to phenylalanine, the CDR3 consists of 11 amino acids. Just the 33-base CDR3 DNA is kept, in frame starting at base 1.

What was sequenced was PBMCs. The chain couples TRBV7-6 to TRBJ2-1, with the D gene not clear enough to name. The origin of this receptor is a human donor in good health (CMV status not recorded). Some clones in this sample may be carry-over from other donors' samples. The CDR3 region has the sequence CASRENNEQFF. Read as DNA, the sequence is TGTGCCAGCAGGGAAAACAATGAGCAGTTCTTC.